The entry that follows covers one T cell receptor (beta chain) sequence. Its antigen is not known. J was trimmed by 7 bases and V by 4 bases; bases with no gene match: 5. Germline lookup yields CDR1 LGHNA and CDR2 YSLEER. This CDR3 contains 16 residues. The sample originates from a study of cytomegalovirus exposure and HLA in healthy donors. General study results and limits: Listed as cytomegalovirus-associated were over 150 TCR beta chains.

The assay was immunoSEQ multiplex PCR, and TCRdb's table has in-frame clones only and misses some. The sample records roughly 240,000 clones, around 87% being singletons. The chain employs TRBV4-3 and TRBJ1-6; 12 positions match TRBD1. The clonotype originates from a young man in good health and CMV-seronegative. Input material: PBMCs. DNA of the CDR3: TGCGCCAGCAGCCCCTTGGGGACAGGGGGCAATTCACCCCTCCACTTT. Its protein product is CASSPLGTGGNSPLHF.